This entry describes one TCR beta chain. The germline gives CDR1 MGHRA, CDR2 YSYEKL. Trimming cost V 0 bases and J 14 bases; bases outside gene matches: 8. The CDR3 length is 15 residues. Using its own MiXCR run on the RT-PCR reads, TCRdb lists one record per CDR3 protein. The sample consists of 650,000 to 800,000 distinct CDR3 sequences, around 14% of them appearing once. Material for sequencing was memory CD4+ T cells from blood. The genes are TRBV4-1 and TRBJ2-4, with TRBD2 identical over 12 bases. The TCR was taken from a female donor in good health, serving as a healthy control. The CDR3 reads CASSQDETSGSKKYF. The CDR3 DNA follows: TGCGCCAGCAGCCAAGACGAGACTAGCGGGAGTAAAAAGTACTTC.